These T cell receptor beta chains were read from a single sample in a study of cytomegalovirus exposure and HLA in healthy donors. Sequenced by immunoSEQ multiplex PCR; TCRdb stores in-frame clones only, minus some. This sample yields under 150,000 clones, of which over 60% are seen a single time; under 7.5% belongs to the top ten. Sequenced material: PBMCs. The receptors were gathered from a man between 35 and 55 years old in good health and CMV-seropositive. Both conserved end residues are part of each CDR3. The order of the fields is J gene, V gene, CDR3 length, clone size, D gene, CDR3 DNA, CDR3 protein. D genes are given only for firm matches. Where a row states a size, it is once, few, many or the class of an expanded clone; other rows omit it.

TRBJ1-2	TRBV25-1	16	-	TRBD1	TGTGCCAGCAGTGAAGTGGGGACAGCAGCTAACTATGGCTACACCTTC	CASSEVGTAANYGYTF
TRBJ2-3	TRBV19	19	-	TRBD1	TGTGCCAGTAGTACCCCTTTTCCCGGGACAGGGGAGAGCACAGATACGCAGTATTTT	CASSTPFPGTGESTDTQYF
TRBJ1-1	TRBV6-1	15	-	TRBD1	TGTGCCAGCAACCCTGAAGGCAGGGGGAGAGCTGAAGCTTTCTTT	CASNPEGRGRAEAFF
TRBJ1-2	TRBV6-1	17	-	TRBD1	TGTGCCAGCAGTGAAGCTCCCGTCGACAGGGGGAGAGTCGGCTACACCTTC	CASSEAPVDRGRVGYTF
TRBJ2-1	TRBV5-1	16	-	TRBD2	TGCGCCAGCAGCTTGCGGCGGGAGGGCCTAAGGAATGAGCAGTTCTTC	CASSLRREGLRNEQFF
TRBJ2-1	TRBV14	17	-	-	TGTGCCAGCAGTCAAAACCAGCAGGTAAGGCCCTACAATGAGCAGTTCTTC	CASSQNQQVRPYNEQFF
TRBJ2-4	TRBV27	18	-	-	TGTGCCAGCAGTTTCCTCACTAGTAATCAACTAGCCAAAAACATTCAGTACTTC	CASSFLTSNQLAKNIQYF
TRBJ1-1	TRBV5-4	16	-	TRBD1	TGTGCCAGCAGCCTACAGACAGGGGGCCCGAACACTGAAGCTTTCTTT	CASSLQTGGPNTEAFF
TRBJ1-6	TRBV11-2	14	-	-	TGTGCCACCAGCCTGGGCGGGGGGAATTCACCCCTCCACTTT	CATSLGGGNSPLHF
TRBJ1-1	TRBV5-5	16	few	-	TGTGCCAGGACGGGGGGCCAGAGCGAATTCGGGGCTGAAGCTTTCTTT	CARTGGQSEFGAEAFF
TRBJ2-7	TRBV23-1	15	-	TRBD1	TGCGCCAGCAGTCCCGGACAGGGGGTTCCCTACGAGCAGTACTTC	CASSPGQGVPYEQYF
TRBJ2-3	TRBV10-1	15	-	TRBD1	TGCGCCAGCAGACCCGACAGGGCCCGCACAGATACGCAGTATTTT	CASRPDRARTDTQYF
TRBJ2-3	TRBV19	15	-	-	TGTGCCAGTAGTCCAGGACTAACCAACACAGATACGCAGTATTTT	CASSPGLTNTDTQYF
TRBJ2-7	TRBV5-4	11	-	-	TGTGCCAGCAGTTCAGCCTACGAGCAGTACTTC	CASSSAYEQYF
TRBJ2-7	TRBV4-2	15	-	TRBD2	TGTGCCAGCAGCCAAGAAATTAGCGGGGAATACGAGCAGTACTTC	CASSQEISGEYEQYF
TRBJ1-2	TRBV6-5	14	-	TRBD1	TGTGCCAGCAGTGCTAGGACAGGGAGCTATGGCTACACCTTC	CASSARTGSYGYTF
TRBJ2-7	TRBV5-1	14	-	-	TGCGCCAGCAGCCGCTCTACAGGGCTCGACGAGCAGTACTTC	CASSRSTGLDEQYF
TRBJ2-1	TRBV7-2	15	-	TRBD2	TGTGCCAGCAGCTTATCGGGACTAGCAATCAATGAGCAGTTCTTC	CASSLSGLAINEQFF
TRBJ1-1	TRBV27	15	-	-	TGTGCCAGCAGGGGAGACAGGACTGTGAACACTGAAGCTTTCTTT	CASRGDRTVNTEAFF
TRBJ1-1	TRBV2	13	-	-	TGTGCCAGCAGCGACCAGGGGAGCACTGAAGCTTTCTTT	CASSDQGSTEAFF
TRBJ1-6	TRBV28	15	-	TRBD1	TGTGCCAGCAGCCCGGGACAGGAGAATAATTCACCCCTCCACTTT	CASSPGQENNSPLHF
TRBJ1-1	TRBV30	12	-	-	TGTGCCTGGAATAATAGGAACACTGAAGCTTTCTTT	CAWNNRNTEAFF
TRBJ1-2	TRBV7-9	13	-	-	TGTGCCAGCAGCCGTAGAGAGGGCCATGGCTACACCTTC	CASSRREGHGYTF
TRBJ2-5	TRBV9	15	few	TRBD2	TGTGCCAGCAGCCCGGGACTAGCGGAACAAGAGACCCAGTACTTC	CASSPGLAEQETQYF
TRBJ2-1	TRBV6-1	15	-	-	TGTGCCAGCAGTGAAATGGACAGACCCTACAATGAGCAGTTCTTC	CASSEMDRPYNEQFF
TRBJ2-1	TRBV7-7	16	-	TRBD2	TGTGCTAGCAGCCCGCGAGGGGGGCGGGGGGAAAATGAGCAGTTCTTC	CASSPRGGRGENEQFF
TRBJ1-2	TRBV7-8	16	-	-	TGTGCCAGCAGCTTAATCTCGGCAGGGCTGAACTCTGGCTACACCTTC	CASSLISAGLNSGYTF
TRBJ1-1	TRBV5-1	14	-	TRBD1	TGCGCCAGCGGGGGGGGACAGGGAAGAGGTGAAGCTTTCTTT	CASGGGQGRGEAFF
TRBJ1-2	TRBV19	12	-	TRBD1	TGTGCCAGCCGACAGGGGATAATGGGCTACACCTTC	CASRQGIMGYTF
TRBJ1-1	TRBV6-1	15	-	-	TGTGCCAGCAGTGAAGTATTACTTGGGCGCACTGAAGCTTTCTTT	CASSEVLLGRTEAFF
TRBJ2-3	TRBV30	15	-	TRBD2	TGTGCCTGGAGCCCTAGCGGGAGCGGGCAAGATACGCAGTATTTT	CAWSPSGSGQDTQYF
TRBJ1-6	TRBV7-9	12	-	-	TGTGCCAGCAGCTCCCAACAATCACCCCTCCACTTT	CASSSQQSPLHF
TRBJ2-1	TRBV4-2	18	-	TRBD1	TGTGCCAGCACTTCGGACAGGGGGCGGTGGTTAGAGTTCAATGAGCAGTTCTTC	CASTSDRGRWLEFNEQFF
TRBJ2-3	TRBV4-1	16	-	-	TGCGCCAGCAGCCAAGAGGGGGGATTGTGGACAGATACGCAGTATTTT	CASSQEGGLWTDTQYF
TRBJ2-7	TRBV18	15	-	-	TGTGCCAGCTCACCGCGGCGGGATCAAGGCTACGAGCAGTACTTC	CASSPRRDQGYEQYF
TRBJ1-4	TRBV27	13	-	-	TGTGCCAGCACTCAGGGCCCCAATGAAAAACTGTTTTTT	CASTQGPNEKLFF
TRBJ1-2	TRBV5-1	14	-	TRBD1	TGCGCCAGCTCCGGTGGGGCAGGGGGACGTGGCTACACCTTC	CASSGGAGGRGYTF
TRBJ1-1	TRBV19	13	once	-	TGTGCCAGTAGTATATCAGTGGACACTGAAGCTTTCTTT	CASSISVDTEAFF
TRBJ1-2	TRBV29-1	12	-	-	TGCAGCGTGGATGGAGCTAACTATGGCTACACCTTC	CSVDGANYGYTF
TRBJ1-2	TRBV5-6	13	few	-	TGTGCCAGCAGCCCGGACAGAGATTATGGCTACACCTTC	CASSPDRDYGYTF
TRBJ1-6	TRBV30	13	-	-	TGTGCCTGGACCCTGTCGAGGGATTCACCCCTCCACTTT	CAWTLSRDSPLHF
TRBJ1-2	TRBV11-3	16	-	TRBD1	TGTGCCAGCAGCTTCGGACAGGCGATAAGTAACTATGGCTACACCTTC	CASSFGQAISNYGYTF
TRBJ2-5	TRBV7-8	14	once	-	TGTGCCAGCATTCCGGGGAGCAGCCAAGAGACCCAGTACTTC	CASIPGSSQETQYF
TRBJ2-1	TRBV2	14	-	TRBD1	TGTGCCAGCAGTCCTCTCCCCCGGGACAGGGGGCGAATCTTC	CASSPLPRDRGRIF
TRBJ1-1	TRBV18	16	-	TRBD1	TGTGCCAGCTCACCACAGGGGGCGGGGATGAACACTGAAGCTTTCTTT	CASSPQGAGMNTEAFF
TRBJ2-7	TRBV7-2	16	-	TRBD2	TGTGCCAGCAGCGACGGACTAGCGGGAGTAGGTTACGAGCAGTACTTC	CASSDGLAGVGYEQYF
TRBJ1-2	TRBV4-2	15	-	TRBD1	TGTGCCAGCAGCCAAGTGGGACAGGGAGTACATGGCTACACCTTC	CASSQVGQGVHGYTF
TRBJ1-4	TRBV7-2	14	-	TRBD1	TGTGCCAGCAGCAGGGACAGCCTCGGTGAAAAACTGTTTTTT	CASSRDSLGEKLFF
TRBJ2-3	TRBV5-1	15	-	-	TGCGCCAGCAGCTACCGGGATATACTCACAGATACGCAGTATTTT	CASSYRDILTDTQYF
TRBJ1-1	TRBV13	13	few	-	TGTGCCAGCAGCCTATATCGGGGTCCTGAAGCTTTCTTT	CASSLYRGPEAFF
TRBJ1-1	TRBV7-8	15	-	-	TGTGCCAGCAGCTCAGAGGCGGGGAGTTGGTCTGAAGCTTTCTTT	CASSSEAGSWSEAFF
TRBJ1-2	TRBV9	19	-	TRBD1	TGTGCCAGCAGCGAGGACAGGGGTGGCCGTACCTCCGCCCCCTATGGCTACACCTTC	CASSEDRGGRTSAPYGYTF
TRBJ1-2	TRBV4-1	17	-	-	TGCGCCAGCAGCCAAGATCGAGGGAGTCCGGGGGGCTATGGCTACACCTTC	CASSQDRGSPGGYGYTF
TRBJ2-3	TRBV6-1	11	-	-	TGTGCCAGCGCGGGGCCCGATACGCAGTATTTT	CASAGPDTQYF
TRBJ1-5	TRBV6-1	17	-	TRBD1	TGTGCCAGCAGTGCAACAGGGGGCGCGGGGAGCAATCAGCCCCAGCATTTT	CASSATGGAGSNQPQHF
TRBJ1-1	TRBV6-6	13	-	TRBD1	TGTGCCAGCATATCGGACAGGGCGGGTGAAGCTTTCTTT	CASISDRAGEAFF
TRBJ2-3	TRBV6-1	14	few	-	TGTGCCAGCAGTGATAGGGGTAGCACAGATACGCAGTATTTT	CASSDRGSTDTQYF